This T cell receptor (beta chain) comes out of a study of blood T cell repertoires in COVID-19 (dated by TCRdb to about 2020). Background on the whole study: Samples from collaborators originated in the United States, Italy and Spain and spanned both the acute and convalescent phases of COVID-19. The repertoires were made available in a free public database intended to serve as a resource for research on the immune response to SARS-CoV-2. Deeply sampled blood TCRbeta repertoires from subjects exposed to, actively infected with, or recovered from COVID-19 were included in the dataset. HLA class I and class II types, where available, came from metadata supplied by the sample provider rather than from assay-based typing. Samples came from the ongoing ImmuneRACE study (first 160 participants) plus 1,254 subjects from 6 global collaborators. Nearly every sample came with metadata listing a de-identified subject ID, COVID-19 status, age in years and sex. The prospective study material was composed of cDNA or gDNA derived from T cells, B-cell-depleted T cells, or PBMCs.

V is clipped by 4 bases and J by 4 bases, and the sequence between their germline boundaries is 17 bases long. Including cysteine and phenylalanine, the CDR3 has 15 amino acids. Kept here is only the CDR3 DNA, which spans 45 bases and is read in frame from base 1. The germline V gene sets CDR1 to SGHRS and CDR2 to YFSETQ. The immunoSEQ Assay, a bias-controlled multiplex PCR, was used to amplify TCRbeta CDR3 regions from genomic DNA. In the original analysis: Nucleated cell counts per sample were estimated from amplification of reference gene primers within the assay. To quantify the absolute abundance of each unique TCRbeta CDR3 rearrangement, sequence reads were collapsed and filtered. For each sample, productive Simpson clonality was calculated as the square root of Simpson's diversity index across productive rearrangements. TCRdb retrieved this table from immuneACCESS and kept in-frame rearrangements only. Not all clones are present; in checked studies, unresolved V genes account for under half, and no reason is known for the remainder. The V and J calls and the clone size are those of that table, but D and trimming were determined from the DNA. The sample table shows fewer than 250,000 clones, and around four fifths are seen once. The top ten hold around 6.4% of the sample.

On the study overall, not on this receptor specifically: The quantity of clinical and demographic metadata differed by source and by participant and was supplied without curation.

Collaborating institutions collected whole blood in K2EDTA tubes following their own protocols. For TCRbeta analysis, collaborators shipped samples in one of three forms: frozen whole blood, isolated PBMCs, or DNA extracted from either of those sample types. A word on this clone: Its antigen has not been determined. No much larger clone is present one base from it, and per-base qualities are unavailable.

The source is a woman aged 60 to 75 with active or convalescent COVID-19. Sequencing was performed on peripheral blood. Rearrangement joined TRBV5-1 to TRBJ1-1; TRBD1 is perhaps the D gene, given 5 matching bases. At the DNA level, the sequence is TGCGCCAGCAGCCCCGCCGCTCTAGGGGTCACTGAAGCTTTCTTT. It specifies CASSPAALGVTEAFF. With the portions outside the CDR3 filled from the reference TRBV5-1 and TRBJ1-1 genes, the complete variable region becomes KAGVTQTPRYLIKTRGQQVTLSCSPISGHRSVSWYQQTPGQGLQFLFEYFSETQRNKGNFPGRFSGRQFSNSRSEMNVSTLELGDSALYLCASSPAALGVTEAFFGQGTRLTVV.